The next 28 T cell receptor beta chains were all read from a single sample in a study of beta chain features in type 1 diabetes listed by TCRdb under 2018. The study at large found these results: In all four CD4+ subsets, TCRB CDR3 length was moderately but significantly shorter in type 1 diabetes patients.

To prepare the library, the immunoSEQ multiplex PCR assay was applied. The High Capacity cDNA Reverse Transcription Kit was used to reverse transcribe all of the isolated RNA, meaning that expressed TCRB transcripts were what got sequenced. The clones in this table, taken by TCRdb from immuneACCESS, are in-frame only. Not every clone is retained; where verified, under half of the shortfall comes from an unresolved V gene, and the cause of the rest is unknown. The sample table lists roughly 150,000 clones, approximately 7.9% of them with a count of one. Together, the top ten hold roughly 0.5% of the sample. Their target antigens are unknown. The sample taken for sequencing was central memory CD4+ T cells from blood. The receptors stem from a man between 18 and 29 years old with type 1 diabetes.

This chain connects TRBV27 to TRBJ2-1; D uncertain. Trimming pared 4 bases from V and 4 bases from J, leaving 11 bases between. The germline CDR1 and CDR2 sequences are MNHEY and SMNVEV (reference sequence). The CDR3 consists of 14 residues. Here the CDR3 reads CASSSLRRYNEQFF. The CDR3 coding sequence is TGTGCCAGCAGTTCCCTCCGCAGATACAATGAGCAGTTCTTC.

There are a few counts of this clone. V usage is TRBV18 and J usage is TRBJ1-1; D ambiguous. V lost 3 bases and J 2 bases, leaving 13 bases between the germline ends. Germline V gene lookup returns CDR1 KGHSH and CDR2 LQKENI. The CDR3 covers 15 residues. The CDR3 loop reads CASSPPGSQNTEAFF. CDR3 in DNA: TGTGCCAGCTCACCTCCGGGATCCCAAAACACTGAAGCTTTCTTT.

This clone occurred a few times. The chain employs TRBV15 and TRBJ2-1; 9 bases match TRBD1. Germline V gene sequence: CDR1 LNHNV, CDR2 YYDKDF (reference sequence). This CDR3 spans 17 amino acids. V shed 5 bases, J shed 10 bases, and the junction held 18 bases outside the gene matches. The CDR3 reads CATSPVTGGAAGGEQFF. Written as DNA, the CDR3 is TGTGCCACCAGCCCCGTAACAGGGGGCGCGGCCGGCGGGGAGCAGTTCTTC.

This clone was picked up a small number of times. This chain links TRBV29-1 with TRBJ2-7; tentative D call: TRBD1 (6 bases). Germline V gene lookup returns CDR1 SQVTM and CDR2 ANQGSEA. Trimming left V 4 bases short and J 2 bases short, with 15 bases between. The CDR3 totals 14 residues. The CDR3 here is CSVVRTAIPYEQYF. CDR3 coding DNA: TGCAGCGTTGTTCGGACAGCAATCCCCTACGAGCAGTACTTC.

This clone was observed a few times. This chain connects TRBV6-1 to TRBJ2-7; 9 positions agree with TRBD1. The length of the CDR3 is 15 residues. V was pared by 7 bases and J by 2 bases, with 9 bases of the junction left unmatched. Germline V lookup: CDR1 MNHNS, CDR2 SASEGT. The CDR3 region is CASKSQGTGPYEQYF. The CDR3 coding sequence is TGTGCCAGCAAAAGTCAAGGGACAGGGCCCTACGAGCAGTACTTC.

This clone was picked up a small number of times. The genes are TRBV5-5 and TRBJ2-5, with D perhaps TRBD1 (5 bases). There are 14 residues in the CDR3. The germline V gene encodes CDR1 SGHKS and CDR2 YYEKEE (reference sequence). Trimming removed 0 bases at V and 2 bases at J, with 8 bases between. The CDR3 DNA sequence: TGTGCCAGCAGCTTGGAAGGGGCTCAAGAGACCCAGTACTTC. It is translated as CASSLEGAQETQYF.

There are a few counts of this clone. The chain combines TRBV7-2 with TRBJ1-1, with D perhaps matching TRBD1 (5 bases). Germline CDR1 SGHTA, CDR2 FQGNSA. Trimming shortened V by 4 bases and J by 1 base, and 13 bases separated the two germline ends. The CDR3 totals 15 residues. The CDR3 region has the DNA TGTGCCAGCAGCTCCTCCACCCAGGGGAACACTGAAGCTTTCTTT. It is translated as CASSSSTQGNTEAFF.

This clone has a handful of counts. This chain connects TRBV23-1 to TRBJ1-2; D is unresolved. TRBV23-1 is annotated as an ORF whose role is uncertain. This CDR3 has 17 residues. Between the trimmed V and J ends, which lost 0 bases and 2 bases, there was a span of 16 bases. CDR3 in amino acids: CASSQSDWAALNYGYTF. Here the CDR3 DNA reads TGCGCCAGCAGTCAATCGGACTGGGCAGCTCTCAACTATGGCTACACCTTC.

This clone was counted a few times. J is TRBJ2-7 and V is TRBV6-5; D is unclear. Germline loops: CDR1 MNHEY, CDR2 SVGAGI. Trimming removed 0 bases from V and 4 bases from J, with 10 bases in between. The CDR3 extends over 14 amino acids. CDR3 in amino acids: CASSYSVTQYEQYF. CDR3 bases: TGTGCCAGCAGTTACTCAGTCACACAGTACGAGCAGTACTTC.

This clone has a handful of counts. This chain links TRBV28 with TRBJ1-2; D perhaps matches TRBD1 (5 bases). This CDR3 comprises 16 residues. Trimming stripped 2 bases from V and 1 base from J, with 14 bases between. Germline assignment: CDR1 MDHEN and CDR2 SYDVKM. CDR3 protein: CASSLAGLQVNYGYTF. The DNA of the CDR3 is TGTGCCAGCAGTTTAGCAGGGCTGCAGGTTAACTATGGCTACACCTTC.

The chain combines TRBV6-1 with TRBJ2-7, with 10 nucleotides matching TRBD1. This CDR3 has 16 amino acids. Germline-derived CDR1 and CDR2 are MNHNS and SASEGT. With 3 bases clipped from V and 0 bases from J, the junction kept 5 bases outside the gene matches. CDR3 sequence: CASSDPGQGNSYEQYF. CDR3 nucleotide sequence: TGTGCCAGCAGTGACCCGGGACAGGGGAACTCCTACGAGCAGTACTTC.

This clone was detected only a few times. The same CDR3 also results from other DNA sequences found in this sample. J is TRBJ2-3 and V is TRBV7-2; D gene unclear. V was clipped by 5 bases and J by 5 bases, with 8 bases between them. The germline CDR1 and CDR2 sequences are SGHTA and FQGNSA. The CDR3 has 12 amino acids. The CDR3 bases are TGTGCCAGCAGCCCGTCAGGAGATACGCAGTATTTT. Residues: CASSPSGDTQYF.

This clone was detected a few times. J is TRBJ2-5 and V is TRBV28; D possibly corresponds to TRBD1 (5 bases). CDR1 and CDR2 from the germline V gene are MDHEN and SYDVKM. V was clipped by 6 bases and J by 4 bases, with 18 bases between them. The CDR3 totals 15 residues. This CDR3 reads CASRAMAGSAETQYF. CDR3 nucleotide sequence: TGTGCCAGCAGGGCGATGGCAGGGTCTGCAGAGACCCAGTACTTC.

The chain is built from TRBV7-2 and TRBJ2-3, with D possibly being TRBD1 (5 bases). Trimming pared 4 bases from V and 7 bases from J, leaving 15 bases between. CDR1 is SGHTA, CDR2 FQGNSA, per germline. This CDR3 region has 14 residues. CDR3 bases: TGTGCCAGCAGCTCCTCCTCCAGGGATAATACGCAGTATTTT. This translates into CASSSSSRDNTQYF.

The chain links TRBV7-2 to TRBJ2-5; D is perhaps TRBD2 (6 bases). V was shortened by 3 bases and J by 5 bases, with 16 bases between the two germline ends. The germline CDR1 and CDR2 sequences are SGHTA and FQGNSA. The CDR3 is made up of 15 amino acids. CDR3 sequence (DNA): TGTGCCAGCAGCTTTGTGGGGGGTGAGACGGAGACCCAGTACTTC. It encodes CASSFVGGETETQYF. Based on the CDR3 plus reference TRBV7-2 and TRBJ2-5, the full variable domain is GAGVSQSPSNKVTEKGKDVELRCDPISGHTALYWYRQSLGQGLEFLIYFQGNSAPDKSGLPSDRFSAERTGGSVSTLTIQRTQQEDSAVYLCASSFVGGETETQYFGPGTRLLVL.

This clone was detected many times. This sequence joins TRBV29-1 and TRBJ1-1; maybe TRBD1 (5 bases). The CDR3 extends over 13 amino acids. With 8 bases removed from V and 5 bases from J, the gap between germline ends came to 18 bases. CDR1 and CDR2 from the germline V gene are SQVTM and ANQGSEA. CDR3 region: CSFRTGIVTEAFF. In DNA form, the CDR3 reads TGCAGCTTCAGAACAGGCATCGTGACTGAAGCTTTCTTT.

This clone was counted a few times. This chain joins TRBV4-3 and TRBJ2-2; D is perhaps TRBD2 (6 bases). Germline V gene sequence: CDR1 LGHNA, CDR2 YSLEER. The V end was cut by 5 bases, the J end by 0 bases, with 13 bases between. The CDR3 runs to 16 residues. The CDR3 DNA is TGCGCCAGCAGCTTGCTGAGCGGGCCGAACACCGGGGAGCTGTTTTTT. This gives the protein CASSLLSGPNTGELFF.

Only a few counts were recorded for this clone. This rearrangement joins TRBV7-6 to TRBJ2-2, with 8 bases that match TRBD1. From germline, CDR1 is SGHVS and CDR2 FNYEAQ. The J segment lost 2 bases and the V segment lost 4 bases, leaving 3 bases of the junction unmatched. The CDR3 sequence is 15 residues long. The CDR3 loop is CASSSGQGNTGELFF. CDR3 sequence (DNA): TGTGCCAGCAGCTCCGGACAGGGTAACACCGGGGAGCTGTTTTTT. Looking up the rest from reference TRBV7-6 and TRBJ2-2 gives the full variable domain: GAGVSQSPRYKVTKRGQDVALRCDPISGHVSLYWYRQALGQGPEFLTYFNYEAQQDKSGLPNDRFSAERPEGSISTLTIQRTEQRDSAMYRCASSSGQGNTGELFFGEGSRLTVL.

This clone was recorded a few times. The chain joins TRBV4-2 to TRBJ1-1, with 7 bases that match TRBD1. The germline gives CDR1 LGHNA, CDR2 YNFKEQ. The CDR3 is made up of 15 amino acids. The V and J ends lost 4 bases and 4 bases, in that order; junction bases with no gene match: 9. In nucleotides, the CDR3 is TGTGCCAGCAGCCCGGCAACAGGGGTGTTCACTGAAGCTTTCTTT. The encoded protein is CASSPATGVFTEAFF.

This clone was detected only a few times. The chain is built from TRBV2 and TRBJ1-6, with TRBD1 matching over 9 bases. The germline V gene has CDR1 SNHLY and CDR2 FYNNEI. V dropped 7 bases and J dropped 5; count of bases not matched to a gene: 6. The CDR3 sequence is 15 residues long. DNA for the CDR3: TGTGCCAGCACCGGGAGGACAGGGGATAATTCACCCCTCCACTTT. It is translated as CASTGRTGDNSPLHF.

The chain is built from TRBV29-1 and TRBJ1-1; 11 nucleotides agree with TRBD1. V gave up 0 bases and J gave up 3 bases; unmatched junction bases: 9. Germline V gene data show CDR1 as SQVTM and CDR2 as ANQGSEA. The CDR3 spans 17 residues. The chain's CDR3 is CSVEDLTGTGGDTEAFF. DNA of the CDR3: TGCAGCGTTGAAGATCTTACCGGGACAGGGGGGGACACTGAAGCTTTCTTT.

The gene calls are TRBV29-1 and TRBJ2-3; 8 bases map to TRBD1. V trimming: 5 bases; J trimming: 2 bases; junction bases outside the gene matches: 9. The germline CDR1 and CDR2 sequences are SQVTM and ANQGSEA. The CDR3 extends over 15 amino acids. The CDR3 DNA sequence: TGCAGCGTTACGGTCAGACAGGGGAACACAGATACGCAGTATTTT. Protein: CSVTVRQGNTDTQYF.

In this sample, this clone turned up a few times. V gene TRBV29-1 combines with J gene TRBJ1-4; D uncertain. V shed 4 bases and J shed 9 bases, with 15 bases lying between them. Germline-derived CDR1 and CDR2 are SQVTM and ANQGSEA. There are 13 residues in the CDR3. DNA for the CDR3: TGCAGCGTTGTGGAGGGTCGCTTACAAAAACTGTTTTTT. Amino acids: CSVVEGRLQKLFF.

The chain is built from TRBV7-2 and TRBJ2-3; 10 bases are a match to TRBD2. This CDR3 region has 16 residues. CDR1 is SGHTA and CDR2 is FQGNSA in the germline V gene. With V trimmed by 0 bases and J by 4 bases, 4 bases remained unmatched. The DNA for the CDR3 is TGTGCCAGCAGCTTAGCCAGCGGGAGGGAGGCAGATACGCAGTATTTT. It yields the protein CASSLASGREADTQYF.

The chain uses TRBV5-4 and TRBJ2-2; TRBD2 matches 9 bases. Germline CDR1 reads SGHNT; CDR2 reads YYREEE (reference sequence). The CDR3 extends over 17 amino acids. With 7 bases clipped from V and 3 bases from J, the junction kept 13 bases outside the gene matches. The CDR3 DNA sequence: TGTGCCAGCGGAAGAGGTGGGGCGGGAGGGGACACCGGGGAGCTGTTTTTT. Protein: CASGRGGAGGDTGELFF.

This clone was seen a few times. This chain joins TRBV10-3 and TRBJ1-2; a possible D gene is TRBD1 (6 bases). The CDR3 length is 12 residues. With 4 bases removed from V and 3 bases from J, the gap between germline ends came to 6 bases. CDR1 is ENHRY, CDR2 SYGVKD, per germline. The CDR3 nucleotides read TGTGCCATCAGTGCAGGGGACTATGGCTACACCTTC. Encoded protein: CAISAGDYGYTF.

This clone was counted between two and nine times. The chain links TRBV28 to TRBJ1-1; D possibly corresponds to TRBD1 (5 bases). Trimming stripped 1 base from V and 5 bases from J, with 11 bases between. Germline-derived CDR1 and CDR2 are MDHEN and SYDVKM. The CDR3 length is 14 residues. Here the CDR3 DNA reads TGTGCCAGCAGTTTATCGGGGGGGGGAACTGAAGCTTTCTTT. It encodes CASSLSGGGTEAFF.

The J gene is TRBJ2-5, the V gene TRBV20-1; D unresolved. CDR1 DFQATT and CDR2 SNEGSKA come from the germline V gene (reference sequence). The ends were cut back, 3 bases at V and 1 base at J, with 3 bases in the middle. The CDR3 is 11 residues long. The CDR3 is CSASGQETQYF. The CDR3 region has the DNA TGCAGTGCTAGCGGCCAAGAGACCCAGTACTTC.